This TCR beta chain was found in a study of T cell changes during pregnancy in multiple sclerosis. The germline V gene has CDR1 MDHEN and CDR2 SYDVKM. The CDR3 spans 14 residues. The V segment lost 11 bases and the J segment 4 bases; nucleotides outside the gene matches: 12. Libraries were prepared by immunoSEQ multiplex PCR; TCRdb keeps only in-frame clonotypes and omits some of them. Of approximately 70,000 clones in the sample, roughly 94% were seen once. The source material was peripheral blood, sampled in the second trimester of pregnancy. The V gene is TRBV28, the J gene TRBJ1-1; 8 positions agree with TRBD1. This TCR was sampled from a female donor in good health, enrolled as a control in a pregnancy study. The CDR3 reads CASTQGATVTEAFF. The DNA for the CDR3 is TGTGCCTCCACCCAGGGGGCAACGGTCACTGAAGCTTTCTTT. The variable domain in full, with the rest retrieved from reference TRBV28 and TRBJ1-1, is DVKVTQSSRYLVKRTGEKVFLECVQDMDHENMFWYRQDPGLGLRLIYFSYDVKMKEKGDIPEGYSVSREKKERFSLILESASTNQTSMYLCASTQGATVTEAFFGQGTRLTVV.